This TCR beta chain was documented in a study of Tregs in tolerant kidney transplant recipients. About the research overall: CD4+CD25+CD127- cells came from approximately 3-day belatacept mixed lymphocyte reactions, some with roughly 5-day graft donor restimulation. Recipient cells were told from donor cells by antibody staining. Study outcomes and limitations: Validation in larger populations is needed because few patients were studied.

V trimming: 3 bases; J trimming: 7 bases; junction bases outside the gene matches: 4. This CDR3 has 14 amino acids. Germline CDR1 KGHSH, CDR2 LQKENI. Clones were read by immunoSEQ multiplex PCR, and TCRdb kept only the in-frame ones, dropping some. Among about 44,000 clones listed, roughly 95% were seen once. Points on this clone: Its antigen is unknown.

The rearrangement joins TRBV18 to TRBJ2-1; 9 positions agree with TRBD1. Sequencing used Tregs from blood cultured with allogeneic cells. The receptor was derived from a human donor in good health. CDR3 coding DNA: TGTGCCAGCTCACCCTTACAGGGGGCTAATGAGCAGTTCTTC. Translation: CASSPLQGANEQFF.